This TCR beta chain comes out of a study of high-grade serous ovarian cancer treatment subgroups. Study information: Samples averaged 14,192 reads and about 7,100 unique TCR beta rearrangements. Study results and caveats: Same-patient tumor repertoires overlapped at roughly 0.11 to 0.79; different patients barely overlapped.

In the case of this clone: As yet, its antigen is unknown.

Trimming left V 4 bases short and J 0 bases short, with 9 bases between. The CDR3 sequence is 15 residues long. CDR1 is SNHLY and CDR2 is FYNNEI in the germline V gene. Tumor samples were taken before definitive surgery or chemotherapy. Generated by immunoSEQ multiplex PCR, the TCRdb table keeps only in-frame clones and is missing some. The sample lists 7,500 or so clones, approximately 80% occurring once. The sample taken for sequencing was tumor tissue. The rearrangement joins TRBV2 to TRBJ1-4, with no clear D. The clonotype comes from a human donor with high-grade serous ovarian cancer. The CDR3 DNA sequence: TGTGCCAGCAGTGGGCACGTTGCAACTAATGAAAAACTGTTTTTT. This gives the protein CASSGHVATNEKLFF.